The TCR beta chain under discussion was sequenced for a study of long-term antiretroviral therapy in people with HIV. General study points: Repertoires from HIV showed CDR3 length ranges narrower than those of controls.

A note on this clone: The antigen is not known.

The germline V gene has CDR1 SQVTM and CDR2 ANQGSEA. V lost 4 bases to trimming and J lost 0 bases, with 12 bases between them. The CDR3 is 14 residues long. At the survey level, the v3.0 immunoSEQ assay was run. Clones were sequenced by immunoSEQ multiplex PCR, and TCRdb holds only the in-frame ones, with some missing. The top ten hold 6.2% of the sample, which has over 30,000 clones, roughly 80% seen once. The V call is TRBV29-1, the J call TRBJ1-1; D perhaps matches TRBD1 (5 bases). Sequencing was performed on unsorted PBMCs, taken 1 year after starting antiretroviral therapy. This sequence originates from a man aged 18 to 29 with HIV. CDR3 amino acids: CSVARESLNTEAFF. The DNA of the CDR3 is TGCAGCGTTGCCAGGGAAAGCTTGAACACTGAAGCTTTCTTT.